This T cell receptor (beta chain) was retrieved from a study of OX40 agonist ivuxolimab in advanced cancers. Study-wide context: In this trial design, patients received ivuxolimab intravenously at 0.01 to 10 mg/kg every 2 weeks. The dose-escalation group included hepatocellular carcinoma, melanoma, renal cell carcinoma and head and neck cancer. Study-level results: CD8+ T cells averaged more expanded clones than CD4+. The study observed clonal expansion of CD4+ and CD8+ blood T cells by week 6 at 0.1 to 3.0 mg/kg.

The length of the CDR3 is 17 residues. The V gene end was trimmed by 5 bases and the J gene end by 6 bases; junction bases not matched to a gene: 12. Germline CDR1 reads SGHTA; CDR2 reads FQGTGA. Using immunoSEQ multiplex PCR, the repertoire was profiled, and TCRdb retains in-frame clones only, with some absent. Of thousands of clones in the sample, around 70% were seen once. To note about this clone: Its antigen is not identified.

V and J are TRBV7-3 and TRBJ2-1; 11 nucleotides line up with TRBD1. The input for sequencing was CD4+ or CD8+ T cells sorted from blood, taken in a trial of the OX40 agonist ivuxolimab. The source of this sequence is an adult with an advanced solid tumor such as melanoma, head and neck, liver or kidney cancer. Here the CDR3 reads CASSPTPDRGLSNEQFF. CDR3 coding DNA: TGTGCCAGCAGCCCTACCCCGGACAGGGGGCTTAGCAATGAGCAGTTCTTC. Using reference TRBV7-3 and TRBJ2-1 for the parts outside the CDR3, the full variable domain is GAGVSQTPSNKVTEKGKYVELRCDPISGHTALYWYRQSLGQGPEFLIYFQGTGAADDSGLPNDRFFAVRPEGSVSTLKIQRTERGDSAVYLCASSPTPDRGLSNEQFFGPGTRLTVL.